These T cell receptor beta chains were read from a single sample in a study of control samples from healthy donors and cancer patients. The protocol was immunoSEQ multiplex PCR, while the TCRdb copy is restricted to in-frame clones and leaves out a portion. There are about 190,000 clones in the sample; approximately 91% occur only once, and approximately 2% lies in the top ten. The sample taken for sequencing was blood. These receptors originate from a man under 40 in good health. CDR3s include the opening cysteine and the closing phenylalanine or tryptophan. Each record gives: clone size, D gene, J gene, V gene, CDR3 protein, CDR3 DNA. D genes are given only for firm matches. Clone size appears in some rows only: once, few, many, or a class for an expanded clone.

abundance: NA; d_gene: NA; j_gene: TRBJ2-6; v_gene: TRBV5-6; CDR3aa: CASSLVGGRLSGANVLTF; CDR3nt: TGTGCCAGCAGCTTGGTTGGGGGGCGGTTGTCTGGGGCCAACGTCCTGACTTTC
abundance: NA; d_gene: NA; j_gene: TRBJ1-5; v_gene: TRBV6-1; CDR3aa: CASSEAGGNQPQHF; CDR3nt: TGTGCCAGCAGTGAAGCAGGGGGCAATCAGCCCCAGCATTTT
abundance: NA; d_gene: NA; j_gene: TRBJ1-2; v_gene: TRBV21-1; CDR3aa: CASQKRGKREDTF; CDR3nt: TGTGCCAGCCAAAAGAGGGGGAAAAGGGAAGACACCTTC
abundance: NA; d_gene: NA; j_gene: TRBJ2-3; v_gene: TRBV6-5; CDR3aa: CASSDSFLGDTQYF; CDR3nt: TGTGCCAGCAGTGACTCTTTCCTCGGGGATACGCAGTATTTT
abundance: NA; d_gene: TRBD1; j_gene: TRBJ1-1; v_gene: TRBV6-5; CDR3aa: CASRTRGRGGTEAFF; CDR3nt: TGTGCCAGCAGAACCAGGGGGCGCGGAGGCACTGAAGCTTTCTTT
abundance: NA; d_gene: NA; j_gene: TRBJ1-4; v_gene: TRBV29-1; CDR3aa: CSVEPRDTYEKLFF; CDR3nt: TGCAGCGTTGAACCCCGGGACACCTATGAAAAACTGTTTTTT
abundance: NA; d_gene: NA; j_gene: TRBJ1-2; v_gene: TRBV3-1/TRBV3-2; CDR3aa: CASSQRGDGYTF; CDR3nt: TGTGCCAGCAGCCAAAGGGGAGATGGCTACACCTTC
abundance: NA; d_gene: NA; j_gene: TRBJ1-1; v_gene: TRBV3-1/TRBV3-2; CDR3aa: CASSQDGRRRNTEAFF; CDR3nt: TGTGCCAGCAGCCAAGACGGCCGTAGGCGTAACACTGAAGCTTTCTTT
abundance: NA; d_gene: TRBD1; j_gene: TRBJ2-2; v_gene: TRBV7-6; CDR3aa: CASSFSDRANTGELFF; CDR3nt: TGTGCCAGCAGTTTTTCGGACAGGGCGAACACCGGGGAGCTGTTTTTT
abundance: NA; d_gene: TRBD2; j_gene: TRBJ2-1; v_gene: TRBV24-1; CDR3aa: CATSDLRAGGENEQFF; CDR3nt: TGTGCCACCAGTGATTTAAGAGCGGGGGGGGAAAATGAGCAGTTCTTC
abundance: NA; d_gene: NA; j_gene: TRBJ1-3; v_gene: TRBV6-5; CDR3aa: CASSLGGSRAGNTIYF; CDR3nt: TGTGCCAGCAGTTTGGGGGGTTCCAGGGCTGGAAACACCATATATTTT
abundance: once; d_gene: NA; j_gene: TRBJ2-6; v_gene: TRBV2; CDR3aa: CASSEASRGSGANVLTF; CDR3nt: TGTGCCAGCAGTGAAGCGTCCAGGGGCTCTGGGGCCAACGTCCTGACTTTC
abundance: NA; d_gene: NA; j_gene: TRBJ1-5; v_gene: TRBV19; CDR3aa: CASTPRLDHRQPQHF; CDR3nt: TGTGCCAGTACCCCTCGGTTGGACCACCGACAGCCCCAGCATTTT
abundance: NA; d_gene: NA; j_gene: TRBJ1-4; v_gene: TRBV5-8; CDR3aa: CASSGAGATNEKLFF; CDR3nt: TGTGCCAGCAGCGGCGCGGGCGCAACTAATGAAAAACTGTTTTTT
abundance: NA; d_gene: NA; j_gene: TRBJ1-5; v_gene: TRBV6-5; CDR3aa: CASSQHSNQPQHF; CDR3nt: TGTGCCAGCAGTCAACATAGCAATCAGCCCCAGCATTTT
abundance: NA; d_gene: NA; j_gene: TRBJ1-1; v_gene: TRBV18; CDR3aa: CASSQSLAEAFF; CDR3nt: TGTGCCAGCTCGCAATCGTTGGCTGAAGCTTTCTTT
abundance: NA; d_gene: NA; j_gene: TRBJ1-5; v_gene: TRBV30; CDR3aa: CAWSPTGRFNQPQHF; CDR3nt: TGTGCCTGGAGTCCCACGGGACGGTTCAATCAGCCCCAGCATTTT
abundance: NA; d_gene: NA; j_gene: TRBJ1-6; v_gene: TRBV27; CDR3aa: CASSLNGGISPLHF; CDR3nt: TGTGCCAGCAGTTTAAATGGGGGTATTTCACCCCTCCACTTT
abundance: NA; d_gene: NA; j_gene: TRBJ2-7; v_gene: TRBV5-1; CDR3aa: CASSESGTEAAYEQYF; CDR3nt: TGCGCCAGCAGCGAATCCGGGACGGAGGCAGCCTACGAGCAGTACTTC
abundance: NA; d_gene: TRBD1; j_gene: TRBJ2-7; v_gene: TRBV4-1; CDR3aa: CASSQQGTGTYEQYF; CDR3nt: TGCGCCAGCAGCCAACAAGGGACAGGAACCTACGAGCAGTACTTC
abundance: NA; d_gene: NA; j_gene: TRBJ2-7; v_gene: TRBV5-1; CDR3aa: CASSLSPEGEQYF; CDR3nt: TGCGCCAGCAGCTTGTCTCCGGAGGGCGAGCAGTACTTC
abundance: NA; d_gene: NA; j_gene: TRBJ1-6; v_gene: TRBV23-1; CDR3aa: CASSHPTAGDHLNSPLHF; CDR3nt: TGCGCCAGCAGTCACCCAACCGCAGGGGACCACCTTAATTCACCCCTCCACTTT
abundance: NA; d_gene: NA; j_gene: TRBJ2-7; v_gene: TRBV14; CDR3aa: CASSAAGGGYEQYF; CDR3nt: TGTGCCAGCAGCGCGGCCGGAGGGGGCTACGAGCAGTACTTC
abundance: NA; d_gene: TRBD1; j_gene: TRBJ2-2; v_gene: TRBV10-2; CDR3aa: CASSEPGTGGAGELFF; CDR3nt: TGCGCCAGCAGTGAGCCCGGGACAGGGGGCGCCGGGGAGCTGTTTTTT
abundance: once; d_gene: NA; j_gene: TRBJ1-4; v_gene: TRBV7-9; CDR3aa: CASSRGVLGEKLFF; CDR3nt: TGTGCCAGCAGCCGGGGGGTCTTGGGTGAAAAACTGTTTTTT
abundance: NA; d_gene: NA; j_gene: TRBJ2-3; v_gene: TRBV5-1; CDR3aa: CASSLEIRATDTQYF; CDR3nt: TGCGCCAGCAGCTTGGAAATCAGGGCCACAGATACGCAGTATTTT
abundance: NA; d_gene: NA; j_gene: TRBJ1-1; v_gene: TRBV2; CDR3aa: CASSEASIRVGAFF; CDR3nt: TGTGCCAGCAGTGAAGCTTCAATCAGGGTGGGGGCTTTCTTT
abundance: NA; d_gene: TRBD1; j_gene: TRBJ2-5; v_gene: TRBV12-5; CDR3aa: CASGLGPGTGSQETQYF; CDR3nt: TGTGCTAGTGGTTTGGGCCCCGGGACAGGCTCCCAAGAGACCCAGTACTTC
abundance: NA; d_gene: NA; j_gene: TRBJ2-7; v_gene: TRBV2; CDR3aa: CASKLTGGLTEQYF; CDR3nt: TGTGCCAGCAAGCTAACAGGAGGTTTAACCGAGCAGTACTTC
abundance: NA; d_gene: NA; j_gene: TRBJ1-1; v_gene: TRBV6-5; CDR3aa: CASSYSWQGVAFF; CDR3nt: TGTGCCAGCAGTTACTCGTGGCAGGGAGTAGCTTTCTTT
abundance: NA; d_gene: TRBD1; j_gene: TRBJ2-7; v_gene: TRBV9; CDR3aa: CASSVAGTGGVYEQYF; CDR3nt: TGTGCCAGCAGCGTAGCCGGGACAGGGGGTGTCTACGAGCAGTACTTC
abundance: NA; d_gene: TRBD1; j_gene: TRBJ2-7; v_gene: TRBV19; CDR3aa: CASGQGSYEQYF; CDR3nt: TGTGCCAGCGGACAGGGTTCCTACGAGCAGTACTTC
abundance: NA; d_gene: NA; j_gene: TRBJ1-2; v_gene: TRBV12-3/TRBV12-4; CDR3aa: CASSFGQGNGYTF; CDR3nt: TGTGCCAGCAGTTTTGGGCAGGGAAATGGCTACACCTTC
abundance: NA; d_gene: NA; j_gene: TRBJ1-2; v_gene: TRBV30; CDR3aa: CAWSDLGYGYTF; CDR3nt: TGTGCCTGGAGTGACCTGGGATATGGCTACACCTTC
abundance: NA; d_gene: NA; j_gene: TRBJ2-2; v_gene: TRBV5-8; CDR3aa: CASSLSTTNTGELFF; CDR3nt: TGTGCCAGCAGCCTAAGCACTACGAACACCGGGGAGCTGTTTTTT
abundance: NA; d_gene: TRBD1; j_gene: TRBJ2-2; v_gene: TRBV11-3; CDR3aa: CASASGGRTGELFF; CDR3nt: TGTGCCTCAGCGTCAGGGGGCCGGACCGGGGAGCTGTTTTTT
abundance: NA; d_gene: TRBD2; j_gene: TRBJ2-1; v_gene: TRBV6-6; CDR3aa: CASSRTTSGGAWNEQFF; CDR3nt: TGTGCCAGCAGTCGTACGACTAGCGGGGGGGCGTGGAATGAGCAGTTCTTC
abundance: NA; d_gene: NA; j_gene: TRBJ2-7; v_gene: TRBV3-1/TRBV3-2; CDR3aa: CASSQPLGRDEQYF; CDR3nt: TGTGCCAGCAGCCAACCCCTAGGACGCGACGAGCAGTACTTC
abundance: NA; d_gene: NA; j_gene: TRBJ2-7; v_gene: TRBV6-2/TRBV6-3; CDR3aa: CASSYHSYEQYF; CDR3nt: TGTGCCAGCAGTTACCACAGCTACGAGCAGTACTTC
abundance: NA; d_gene: NA; j_gene: TRBJ2-3; v_gene: TRBV6-2/TRBV6-3; CDR3aa: CASSREAGTQYF; CDR3nt: TGTGCCAGCAGTCGCGAAGCGGGTACGCAGTATTTT
abundance: NA; d_gene: NA; j_gene: TRBJ2-7; v_gene: TRBV12-3/TRBV12-4; CDR3aa: CASSLNRNYEQYF; CDR3nt: TGTGCCAGCAGTTTAAACAGGAATTACGAGCAGTACTTC
abundance: NA; d_gene: NA; j_gene: TRBJ2-7; v_gene: TRBV2; CDR3aa: CASKGGYEQYF; CDR3nt: TGTGCCAGCAAGGGCGGCTACGAGCAGTACTTC
abundance: once; d_gene: TRBD1; j_gene: TRBJ1-4; v_gene: TRBV4-1; CDR3aa: CASSQGQGARGEKLFF; CDR3nt: TGCGCCAGCAGCCAAGGTCAGGGGGCTCGAGGGGAAAAACTGTTTTTT
abundance: once; d_gene: NA; j_gene: TRBJ1-2; v_gene: TRBV29-1; CDR3aa: CSVMGVGRSMNGYTF; CDR3nt: TGCAGCGTTATGGGGGTCGGCAGGAGCATGAACGGCTACACCTTC
abundance: NA; d_gene: TRBD1; j_gene: TRBJ2-2; v_gene: TRBV27; CDR3aa: CASRGDSGELFF; CDR3nt: TGTGCCAGCAGGGGGGACAGCGGGGAGCTGTTTTTT
abundance: NA; d_gene: NA; j_gene: TRBJ1-4; v_gene: TRBV3-1/TRBV3-2; CDR3aa: CASSPQDEKLFF; CDR3nt: TGTGCCAGCAGCCCTCAAGATGAAAAACTGTTTTTT
abundance: NA; d_gene: TRBD2; j_gene: TRBJ2-1; v_gene: TRBV15; CDR3aa: CATSGRLAGGPSLYNEQFF; CDR3nt: TGTGCCACCAGCGGTCGACTAGCGGGGGGGCCTTCCCTCTACAATGAGCAGTTCTTC
abundance: NA; d_gene: NA; j_gene: TRBJ2-1; v_gene: TRBV7-8; CDR3aa: CASSLGISSYNEQFF; CDR3nt: TGTGCCAGCAGCTTAGGCATAAGCTCCTACAATGAGCAGTTCTTC
abundance: NA; d_gene: TRBD1; j_gene: TRBJ1-5; v_gene: TRBV4-1; CDR3aa: CASSLQDRTNQPQHF; CDR3nt: TGCGCCAGCAGCCTCCAGGACAGGACCAATCAGCCCCAGCATTTT
abundance: NA; d_gene: NA; j_gene: TRBJ1-1; v_gene: TRBV3-1/TRBV3-2; CDR3aa: CASSLTARGNTEAFF; CDR3nt: TGTGCCAGCAGCCTCACTGCTAGGGGGAACACTGAAGCTTTCTTT
abundance: once; d_gene: TRBD1; j_gene: TRBJ1-2; v_gene: TRBV2; CDR3aa: CASRQGGGNYGYTF; CDR3nt: TGTGCCAGCAGGCAGGGGGGGGGAAACTATGGCTACACCTTC
abundance: NA; d_gene: NA; j_gene: TRBJ1-6; v_gene: TRBV7-3; CDR3aa: CASSRTGRGGVNSPLHF; CDR3nt: TGTGCCAGCAGCCGGACGGGTAGAGGGGGAGTCAATTCACCCCTCCACTTT
abundance: NA; d_gene: NA; j_gene: TRBJ1-4; v_gene: TRBV6-5; CDR3aa: CASSYRGYANEKLFF; CDR3nt: TGTGCCAGCAGTTACCGGGGGTACGCTAATGAAAAACTGTTTTTT
abundance: NA; d_gene: NA; j_gene: TRBJ2-3; v_gene: TRBV11-2; CDR3aa: CASSLGGAGDTQYF; CDR3nt: TGTGCCAGCAGCTTAGGGGGGGCCGGGGATACGCAGTATTTT
abundance: NA; d_gene: NA; j_gene: TRBJ1-6; v_gene: TRBV5-1; CDR3aa: CASSFEGRQNSPLHF; CDR3nt: TGCGCCAGCAGCTTTGAGGGACGGCAAAATTCACCCCTCCACTTT
abundance: once; d_gene: TRBD2; j_gene: TRBJ2-1; v_gene: TRBV6-5; CDR3aa: CATSPRRGGNEQFF; CDR3nt: TGTGCCACCTCCCCCCGGCGGGGGGGGAATGAGCAGTTCTTC
abundance: NA; d_gene: NA; j_gene: TRBJ1-1; v_gene: TRBV5-1; CDR3aa: CASSLDTEAFF; CDR3nt: TGCGCCAGCAGCTTGGACACTGAAGCTTTCTTT